The rows below give T cell receptor beta chains drawn from one sample of a study of blood T cell repertoires in COVID-19. Only in-frame clones appear in the TCRdb table, and some are missing; sequencing was by immunoSEQ multiplex PCR. The data show about 480,000 clones, roughly 88% seen once. The sequenced sample was peripheral blood. The receptors were gathered from a woman aged 45 to 65 with COVID-19, enrolled during active disease. Each CDR3 is given with its conserved first and last residue. A D gene is named only where the DNA matches it firmly. Size is omitted from some rows. Given values are once, few, many or a class for expanded clones.

CDR3: CASSYRTPSMETQYF; DNA: TGTGCCAGCAGCTACCGGACACCCTCAATGGAGACCCAGTACTTC; length: 15; size: NA; J: TRBJ2-5; D: NA; V: TRBV11-1
CDR3: CASSEADAGFQETQYF; DNA: TGTGCCAGCAGTGAAGCCGACGCCGGGTTCCAAGAGACCCAGTACTTC; length: 16; size: NA; J: TRBJ2-5; D: NA; V: TRBV2
CDR3: CAISGEGNQPQHF; DNA: TGTGCCATCAGTGGCGAGGGAAATCAGCCCCAGCATTTT; length: 13; size: NA; J: TRBJ1-5; D: NA; V: TRBV10-3
CDR3: CASSPSTSSWSYF; DNA: TGTGCCAGCAGCCCATCGACTAGCTCGTGGAGTTACTTC; length: 13; size: NA; J: TRBJ2-7; D: TRBD2; V: TRBV7-9
CDR3: CASSLGQADNEQFF; DNA: TGCGCCAGCAGCTTGGGACAGGCTGACAATGAGCAGTTCTTC; length: 14; size: NA; J: TRBJ2-1; D: NA; V: TRBV5-1
CDR3: CASSASWGLVGFVGTDTQYF; DNA: TGTGCCAGCAGCGCCTCCTGGGGGCTAGTTGGTTTTGTGGGAACAGATACGCAGTATTTT; length: 20; size: NA; J: TRBJ2-3; D: NA; V: TRBV9
CDR3: CASSAHSSGNTIYF; DNA: TGTGCCAGTAGCGCACACAGCTCTGGAAACACCATATATTTT; length: 14; size: NA; J: TRBJ1-3; D: NA; V: TRBV19
CDR3: CASSARGTDTQYF; DNA: TGTGCCAGCTCCGCACGGGGCACAGATACGCAGTATTTT; length: 13; size: once; J: TRBJ2-3; D: NA; V: TRBV3-1/TRBV3-2
CDR3: CAWNRDREVTPLHF; DNA: TGTGCCTGGAATCGAGACAGGGAGGTAACACCCCTCCACTTT; length: 14; size: NA; J: TRBJ1-6; D: TRBD1; V: TRBV30
CDR3: CASAPLGGSSYEQYF; DNA: TGTGCCAGCGCCCCTTTGGGGGGGAGTTCCTACGAGCAGTACTTC; length: 15; size: NA; J: TRBJ2-7; D: TRBD2; V: TRBV11-1
CDR3: CASSDRVQETQYF; DNA: TGTGCCAGCTCAGACAGGGTCCAAGAGACCCAGTACTTC; length: 13; size: NA; J: TRBJ2-5; D: TRBD1; V: TRBV18
CDR3: CAWSVRRNEQFF; DNA: TGTGCCTGGAGTGTACGGAGGAATGAGCAGTTCTTC; length: 12; size: NA; J: TRBJ2-1; D: NA; V: TRBV30
CDR3: CSVAGDGNTIYF; DNA: TGCAGCGTTGCGGGGGATGGAAACACCATATATTTT; length: 12; size: once; J: TRBJ1-3; D: NA; V: TRBV29-1
CDR3: CASSSPYEQYF; DNA: TGTGCCAGCAGCTCTCCCTACGAGCAGTACTTC; length: 11; size: NA; J: TRBJ2-7; D: NA; V: TRBV7-4
CDR3: CASSPRSHVHGYTF; DNA: TGTGCCAGCAGCCCCCGGTCTCACGTCCATGGCTACACCTTC; length: 14; size: NA; J: TRBJ1-2; D: NA; V: TRBV5-8
CDR3: CAWSPDSEVYGYTF; DNA: TGTGCCTGGTCCCCGGACAGTGAAGTATATGGCTACACCTTC; length: 14; size: NA; J: TRBJ1-2; D: NA; V: TRBV30
CDR3: CASSVRQGTNEKLFF; DNA: TGTGCCAGCAGTGTAAGACAGGGAACTAATGAAAAACTGTTTTTT; length: 15; size: NA; J: TRBJ1-4; D: TRBD1; V: TRBV27
CDR3: CASSPQGRAGAHEQYF; DNA: TGTGCCAGCAGCCCCCAGGGGCGAGCGGGGGCCCACGAGCAGTACTTC; length: 16; size: NA; J: TRBJ2-7; D: TRBD2; V: TRBV7-9
CDR3: CASSFGTFEKLFF; DNA: TGTGCCAGCAGCTTCGGGACATTCGAAAAACTGTTTTTT; length: 13; size: NA; J: TRBJ1-4; D: NA; V: TRBV13
CDR3: CASVREGDTIYF; DNA: TGTGCCAGCGTAAGGGAGGGAGACACCATATATTTT; length: 12; size: NA; J: TRBJ1-3; D: NA; V: TRBV12-3/TRBV12-4
CDR3: CARRWVAGGTGELFF; DNA: TGCGCCCGCAGGTGGGTAGCGGGAGGGACCGGGGAGCTGTTTTTT; length: 15; size: NA; J: TRBJ2-2; D: TRBD2; V: TRBV4-1
CDR3: CASSLPLGQGNHTQYF; DNA: TGTGCCAGCAGCCTCCCCTTGGGACAGGGCAACCATACGCAGTATTTT; length: 16; size: NA; J: TRBJ2-3; D: TRBD1; V: TRBV9
CDR3: CASRSSGTSGELFF; DNA: TGTGCCAGCCGATCATCCGGGACATCCGGGGAGCTGTTTTTT; length: 14; size: NA; J: TRBJ2-2; D: NA; V: TRBV2
CDR3: CASSRFSDRALGEQFF; DNA: TGTGCCAGTAGTCGCTTCTCGGACAGGGCGCTGGGTGAGCAGTTCTTC; length: 16; size: NA; J: TRBJ2-1; D: TRBD1; V: TRBV19
CDR3: CASSLQGLPYEQYF; DNA: TGTGCCAGCAGTTTACAGGGACTACCCTACGAGCAGTACTTC; length: 14; size: NA; J: TRBJ2-7; D: TRBD2; V: TRBV28
CDR3: CASSLDGGGAEETQYF; DNA: TGTGCCAGCAGCTTAGACGGCGGGGGGGCTGAGGAGACCCAGTACTTC; length: 16; size: NA; J: TRBJ2-5; D: TRBD2; V: TRBV7-2
CDR3: CASGIGLGLNQPQHF; DNA: TGTGCCAGCGGAATAGGCCTCGGACTAAATCAGCCCCAGCATTTT; length: 15; size: NA; J: TRBJ1-5; D: NA; V: TRBV6-5
CDR3: CASSKTASEAFF; DNA: TGTGCCAGCAGCAAGACAGCTTCTGAAGCTTTCTTT; length: 12; size: NA; J: TRBJ1-1; D: NA; V: TRBV3-1/TRBV3-2
CDR3: CASSPRGQETQYF; DNA: TGTGCCAGCTCACCTCGGGGACAAGAGACCCAGTACTTC; length: 13; size: NA; J: TRBJ2-5; D: NA; V: TRBV18
CDR3: CASSPTTGSYGYTF; DNA: TGTGCCAGCAGCCCCACGACAGGGTCCTATGGCTACACCTTC; length: 14; size: once; J: TRBJ1-2; D: TRBD1; V: TRBV14
CDR3: CASSGLGGVDQPQHF; DNA: TGTGCCAGCAGTGGCTTGGGGGGTGTGGATCAGCCCCAGCATTTT; length: 15; size: NA; J: TRBJ1-5; D: NA; V: TRBV2
CDR3: CASSTGPENSPLHF; DNA: TGTGCCAGCAGTACAGGGCCGGAAAATTCACCCCTCCACTTT; length: 14; size: NA; J: TRBJ1-6; D: NA; V: TRBV9
CDR3: CASRRQGYGYTF; DNA: TGTGCCAGCAGACGACAGGGCTATGGCTACACCTTC; length: 12; size: NA; J: TRBJ1-2; D: TRBD1; V: TRBV25-1